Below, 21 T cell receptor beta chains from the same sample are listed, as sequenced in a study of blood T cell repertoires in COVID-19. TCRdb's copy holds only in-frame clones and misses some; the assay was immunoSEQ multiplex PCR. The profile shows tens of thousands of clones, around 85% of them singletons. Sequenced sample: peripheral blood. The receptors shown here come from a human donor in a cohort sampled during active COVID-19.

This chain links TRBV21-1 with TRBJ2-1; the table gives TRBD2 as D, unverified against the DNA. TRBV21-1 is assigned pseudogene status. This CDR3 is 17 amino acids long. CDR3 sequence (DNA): TGTGCCAGCAAAAACGGCTGGCGGGGGGGCTGGTACAATGAGCAGTTCTTC. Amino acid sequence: CASKNGWRGGWYNEQFF.

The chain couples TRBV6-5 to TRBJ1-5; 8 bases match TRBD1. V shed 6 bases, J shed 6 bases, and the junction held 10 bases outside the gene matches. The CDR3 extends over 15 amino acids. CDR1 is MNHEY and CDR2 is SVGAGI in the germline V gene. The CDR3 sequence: CASSSDRVGRQPQHF. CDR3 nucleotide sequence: TGTGCCAGCAGCTCGGACAGGGTGGGTCGTCAGCCCCAGCATTTT.

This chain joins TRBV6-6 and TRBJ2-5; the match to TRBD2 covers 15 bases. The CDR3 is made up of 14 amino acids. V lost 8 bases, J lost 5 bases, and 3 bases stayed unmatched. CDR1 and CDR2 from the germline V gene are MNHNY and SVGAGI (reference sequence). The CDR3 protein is CASAGTSGGETQYF. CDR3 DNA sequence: TGTGCCAGCGCGGGGACTAGCGGGGGGGAGACCCAGTACTTC.

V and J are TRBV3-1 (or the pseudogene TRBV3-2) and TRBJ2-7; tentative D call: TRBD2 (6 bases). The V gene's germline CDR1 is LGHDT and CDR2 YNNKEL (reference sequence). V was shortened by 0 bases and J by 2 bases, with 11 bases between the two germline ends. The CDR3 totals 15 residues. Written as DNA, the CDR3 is TGTGCCAGCAGCCAAGAAGGTAGCGGCGCCTACGAGCAGTACTTC. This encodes CASSQEGSGAYEQYF.

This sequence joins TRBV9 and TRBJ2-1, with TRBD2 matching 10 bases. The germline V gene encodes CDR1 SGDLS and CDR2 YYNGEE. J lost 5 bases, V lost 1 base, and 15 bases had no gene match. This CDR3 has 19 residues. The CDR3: CASSVIAGGLPTTNNEQFF. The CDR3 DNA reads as TGTGCCAGCAGCGTAATAGCGGGAGGCCTACCTACCACTAACAATGAGCAGTTCTTC.

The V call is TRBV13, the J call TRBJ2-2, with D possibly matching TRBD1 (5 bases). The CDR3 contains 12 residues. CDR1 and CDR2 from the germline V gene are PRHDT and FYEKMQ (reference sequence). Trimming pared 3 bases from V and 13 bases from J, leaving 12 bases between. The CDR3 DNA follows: TGTGCCAGCAGCTTCCAGGGTGAAAGGCTGTTTTTT. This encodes CASSFQGERLFF.

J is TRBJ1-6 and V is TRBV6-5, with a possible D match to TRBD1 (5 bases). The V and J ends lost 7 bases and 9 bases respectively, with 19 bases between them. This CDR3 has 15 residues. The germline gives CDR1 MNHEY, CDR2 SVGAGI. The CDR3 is CASNQGAPLVSPLHF. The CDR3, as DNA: TGTGCCAGCAACCAAGGGGCCCCCCTGGTTTCACCCCTCCACTTT.

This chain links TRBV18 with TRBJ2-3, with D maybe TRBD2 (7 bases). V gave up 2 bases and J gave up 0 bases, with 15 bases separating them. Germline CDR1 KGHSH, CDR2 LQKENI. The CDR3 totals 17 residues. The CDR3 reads CASSPAGAGTSTDTQYF. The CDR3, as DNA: TGTGCCAGCTCACCAGCGGGGGCCGGCACTAGCACAGATACGCAGTATTTT.

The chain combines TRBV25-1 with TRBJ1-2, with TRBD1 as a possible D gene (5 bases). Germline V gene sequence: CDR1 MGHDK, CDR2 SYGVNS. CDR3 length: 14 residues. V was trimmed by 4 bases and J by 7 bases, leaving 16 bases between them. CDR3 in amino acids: CASSGHRDWRGYTF. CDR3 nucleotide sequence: TGTGCCAGCAGTGGCCACCGGGACTGGCGTGGCTACACCTTC.

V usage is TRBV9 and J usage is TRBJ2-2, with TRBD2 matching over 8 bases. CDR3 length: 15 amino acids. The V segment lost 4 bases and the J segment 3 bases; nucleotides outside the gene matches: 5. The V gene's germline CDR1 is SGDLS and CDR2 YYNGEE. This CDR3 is CASSSGGSDTGELFF. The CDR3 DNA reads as TGTGCCAGCAGCAGCGGGGGTTCGGACACCGGGGAGCTGTTTTTT.

CDR3: CASSWTGNEDTEAFF. The CDR3 nucleotides read TGTGCCAGCAGCTGGACAGGGAATGAGGACACTGAAGCTTTCTTT. The rearrangement links TRBV5-5 to TRBJ1-1; the match to TRBD1 covers 8 bases. J was trimmed by 3 bases and V by 3 bases; bases with no gene match: 7. This CDR3 has 15 residues. In germline, CDR1 is SGHKS, CDR2 YYEKEE (reference sequence).

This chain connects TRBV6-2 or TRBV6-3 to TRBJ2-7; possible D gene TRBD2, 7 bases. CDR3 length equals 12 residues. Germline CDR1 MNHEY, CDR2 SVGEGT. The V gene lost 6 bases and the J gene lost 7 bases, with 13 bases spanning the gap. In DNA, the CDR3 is TGTGCCAGCAGCCTTGCGGGGGCAGAGCAGTACTTC. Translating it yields CASSLAGAEQYF.

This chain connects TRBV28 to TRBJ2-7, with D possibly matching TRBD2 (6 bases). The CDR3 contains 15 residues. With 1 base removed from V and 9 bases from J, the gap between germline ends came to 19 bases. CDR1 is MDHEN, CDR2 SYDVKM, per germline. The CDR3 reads CASSLSGRPWGVQYF. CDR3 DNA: TGTGCCAGCAGTTTATCAGGCAGGCCGTGGGGGGTGCAGTACTTC.

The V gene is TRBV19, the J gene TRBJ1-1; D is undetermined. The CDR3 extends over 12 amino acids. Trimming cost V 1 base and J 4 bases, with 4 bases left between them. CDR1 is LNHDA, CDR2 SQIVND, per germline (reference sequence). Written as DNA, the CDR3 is TGTGCCAGTAGTATAGCGAGCACTGAAGCTTTCTTT. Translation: CASSIASTEAFF. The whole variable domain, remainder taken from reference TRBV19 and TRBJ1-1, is DGGITQSPKYLFRKEGQNVTLSCEQNLNHDAMYWYRQDPGQGLRLIYYSQIVNDFQKGDIAEGYSVSREKKESFPLTVTSAQKNPTAFYLCASSIASTEAFFGQGTRLTVV.

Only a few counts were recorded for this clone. The CDR3 protein is CASSYAGAPETQYF. CDR3 in DNA: TGTGCCAGCAGTTACGCAGGGGCGCCCGAGACCCAGTACTTC. The rearrangement joins TRBV6-5 to TRBJ2-5; weak D call: TRBD1 (6 bases). The CDR3 loop spans 14 amino acids. Per germline, CDR1 MNHEY and CDR2 SVGAGI. The V end was cut by 2 bases, the J end by 5 bases, with 12 bases between.

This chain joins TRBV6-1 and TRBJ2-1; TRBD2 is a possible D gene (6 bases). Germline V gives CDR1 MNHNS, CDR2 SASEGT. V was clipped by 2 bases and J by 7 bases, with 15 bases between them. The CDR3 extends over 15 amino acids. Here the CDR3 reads CASSEMYLALNEQFF. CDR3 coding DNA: TGTGCCAGCAGTGAAATGTATCTAGCGCTAAATGAGCAGTTCTTC.

CDR3 residues: CASSLGSSTYEQYF. The CDR3 DNA follows: TGTGCCAGCAGCTTAGGCAGTAGCACCTACGAGCAGTACTTC. The V and J genes are TRBV11-2 and TRBJ2-7; D gene unclear. This CDR3 is 14 amino acids long. CDR1 SGHAT and CDR2 FQNNGV come from the germline V gene. Trimming cost V 1 base and J 2 bases, with 9 bases left between them.

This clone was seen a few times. The CDR3: CASSPTPDRGYGYTF. The CDR3, as DNA: TGTGCCAGCAGCCCTACTCCCGACAGGGGATATGGCTACACCTTC. J is TRBJ1-2 and V is TRBV3-1 (or the pseudogene TRBV3-2), with 8 bases lining up with TRBD1. CDR1 and CDR2 from the germline V gene are LGHDT and YNNKEL (reference sequence). The CDR3 runs 15 residues. V lost 4 bases to trimming and J lost 5 bases; unmatched junction nucleotides: 9.

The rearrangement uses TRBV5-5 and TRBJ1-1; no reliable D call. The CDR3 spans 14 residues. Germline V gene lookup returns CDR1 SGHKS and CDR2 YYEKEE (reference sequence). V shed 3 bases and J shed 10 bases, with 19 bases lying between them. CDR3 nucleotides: TGTGCCAGCAGCTCCGGTGCCTCCGGGGAGATAGCTTTCTTT. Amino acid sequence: CASSSGASGEIAFF.

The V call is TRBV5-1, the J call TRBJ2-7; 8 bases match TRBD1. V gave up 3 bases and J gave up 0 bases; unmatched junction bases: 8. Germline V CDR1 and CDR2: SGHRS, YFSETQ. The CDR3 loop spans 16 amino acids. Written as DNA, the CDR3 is TGCGCCAGCAGCTCACCCGGGACAGGCAACTCCTACGAGCAGTACTTC. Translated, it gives CASSSPGTGNSYEQYF.

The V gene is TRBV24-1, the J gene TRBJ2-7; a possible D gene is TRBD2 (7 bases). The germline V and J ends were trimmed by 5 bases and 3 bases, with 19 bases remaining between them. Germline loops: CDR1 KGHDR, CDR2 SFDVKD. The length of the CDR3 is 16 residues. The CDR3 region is CATSGGRGGANYEQYF. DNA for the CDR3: TGTGCCACCAGTGGGGGACGAGGGGGGGCGAACTACGAGCAGTACTTC.